The 6 T cell receptor beta chains below all came from one sample that was sequenced in a study of blood T cells in healthy people across ages. Then a second PCR, running roughly 6 to 12 cycles, was carried out with a sample-barcoded 5' primer and a J-beta primer mix. TCRdb passed the 5' RACE reads through MiXCR, listing each CDR3 protein once. The data show some 550,000 distinct CDR3 sequences, around half seen once. Sequenced sample: blood. All receptors derive from a man older than 75 in good health.

Only a few counts were recorded for this clonotype. The chain is built from TRBV3-1 and TRBJ1-2, with unresolved D. There are 15 residues in the CDR3. Trimming pared 0 bases from V and 2 bases from J, leaving 10 bases between. Germline V gene sequence: CDR1 LGHDT, CDR2 YNNKEL (reference sequence). This CDR3 reads CASSQEGRENYGYTF. The CDR3 DNA reads as TGTGCCAGCAGCCAAGAAGGGCGGGAAAACTATGGCTACACCTTC.

V and J are TRBV20-1 and TRBJ1-5; D possibly corresponds to TRBD1 (5 bases). This CDR3 comprises 13 residues. The V gene's germline CDR1 is DFQATT and CDR2 SNEGSKA (reference sequence). V was shortened by 4 bases and J by 5 bases, with 12 bases between the two germline ends. The CDR3 DNA follows: TGCAGTGCTAACCCGCTGGGGGATCAGCCCCAGCATTTT. Protein product: CSANPLGDQPQHF.

This rearrangement joins TRBV6-2 or TRBV6-3 to TRBJ1-2; D possibly corresponds to TRBD1 (5 bases). The V end was cut by 0 bases, the J end by 4 bases, with 12 bases between. Germline loops: CDR1 MNHEY, CDR2 SVGEGT. The CDR3 extends over 15 amino acids. The CDR3 here is CASSYSAGVGYGYTF. The CDR3 nucleotides read TGTGCCAGCAGTTACTCAGCGGGGGTTGGCTATGGCTACACCTTC.

This clonotype was observed a handful of times. In DNA form, the CDR3 reads TGTGCCAGCAGCCAAGATACTAGGCCAGAGACCCAGTACTTC. It is translated as CASSQDTRPETQYF. This sequence joins TRBV3-1 and TRBJ2-5, with D possibly matching TRBD2 (5 bases). The CDR3 loop spans 14 amino acids. The V gene's germline CDR1 is LGHDT and CDR2 YNNKEL (reference sequence). The germline V and J ends were trimmed by 0 bases and 4 bases, with 9 bases remaining between them.

This clonotype was counted once. The CDR3 spells CASSPWGAANWPQHF. DNA for the CDR3: TGTGCCAGCAGTCCCTGGGGGGCAGCCAACTGGCCCCAGCATTTT. The V call is TRBV27, the J call TRBJ1-5, with a weak D call TRBD1 (6 bases). The germline CDR1 and CDR2 sequences are MNHEY and SMNVEV (reference sequence). The CDR3 covers 15 residues. V gave up 5 bases and J gave up 9 bases, with 20 bases separating them.

The rearrangement joins TRBV15 to TRBJ2-6, with D uncertain. Trimming cost V 11 bases and J 1 base, with 9 bases left between them. The germline V gene encodes CDR1 LNHNV and CDR2 YYDKDF (reference sequence). The CDR3 consists of 13 residues. The CDR3 region is CAGATSGANVLTF. CDR3 coding DNA: TGTGCCGGAGCCACTTCTGGGGCCAACGTCCTGACTTTC.